This TCR beta chain is drawn from a study of blood T cell repertoires in COVID-19. Study information: The United States, Italy and Spain provided the acute and convalescent COVID-19 samples.

In the original processing: Amplified reference gene primers provided the basis for estimating nucleated cell counts. Repertoires were generated with immunoSEQ multiplex PCR, while TCRdb's copy carries only in-frame clones and drops some. The DNA gave D and trimming, while V, J and clone size come from that table. The data hold some 220,000 clones, with roughly 85% observed a single time. The sequencing sample was made of peripheral blood. This TCR derives from a young woman who had recovered from COVID-19.

CDR3 residues: CSAEGTGEAFF. CDR3 DNA sequence: TGCAGTGCAGAAGGGACAGGTGAAGCTTTCTTT. The chain recombines TRBV20-1 with TRBJ1-1; 8 bases agree with TRBD1. The CDR3 has 11 amino acids. Germline CDR1 reads DFQATT; CDR2 reads SNEGSKA (reference sequence). Trimming removed 6 bases from V and 7 bases from J; junction bases left unmatched: 4.